This entry concerns a single T cell receptor (beta chain). In germline, CDR1 is MNHEY, CDR2 SMNVEV (reference sequence). The CDR3 length is 14 residues. Trimming pared 2 bases from V and 9 bases from J, leaving 11 bases between. This sample stems from a study of OX40 agonist ivuxolimab in advanced cancers. About the research overall: A mean age of about 56 years, range about 20 to 79, was recorded, and 80% to 90% were male.

Repertoires were generated with immunoSEQ multiplex PCR, while TCRdb's copy carries only in-frame clones and drops some. The sample has around 13,000 clones; around 82% are singletons. The rearrangement uses TRBV27 and TRBJ1-6; D remains ambiguous. The material was CD4+ or CD8+ T cells sorted from blood, obtained in a trial of the OX40 agonist ivuxolimab. This clonotype was sampled from an adult with an advanced solid tumor such as melanoma, head and neck, liver or kidney cancer. CDR3 in amino acids: CASSLGLMGSPLHF. Here the CDR3 DNA reads TGTGCCAGCAGTTTAGGCCTGATGGGTTCACCCCTCCACTTT.